Following are 30 T cell receptor beta chains from one sample sequenced in a study of Tregs in tolerant kidney transplant recipients. No antigen has been assigned to these receptors. FACS sorting followed an approximately 6-day coculture of CFSE-labeled recipient PBMCs with irradiated graft donor PBMCs. Only in-frame clones appear in the TCRdb table, and some are missing; sequencing was by immunoSEQ multiplex PCR. The table for this sample gives about 2,000 clones. Sequencing used CD4+ T cells from blood cultured with allogeneic cells, obtained before the transplant. The receptors shown here come from a human patient who received a combined kidney and bone marrow transplant.

This clone is called medium-sized (0.01 to 0.1%) based on its frequency. The read is 3 residues too short to cover the CDR3 end, so that end is filled in from the germline J gene. This chain connects TRBV7-2 to TRBJ2-5; 10 nucleotides line up with TRBD2. After removal of 0 bases from V and 3 bases from J, the junction contained 4 bases not matched to a gene. This CDR3 spans 16 amino acids. Germline V CDR1 and CDR2: SGHTA, FQGNSA. The CDR3 sequence: CASSLARLAGEETQYF. Partial CDR3 DNA: TGTGCCAGCAGCTTAGCTCGGCTAGCGGGAGAAGAGACC.

This clone ranks as medium-sized in terms of frequency. The observed sequence ends 3 residues before the CDR3 terminus, with the missing tail filled in from the germline J gene. The gene calls are TRBV5-4 and TRBJ2-2; 7 positions match TRBD1. CDR1 is SGHNT, CDR2 YYREEE, per germline (reference sequence). J gave up 6 bases and V 4 bases, and 3 bases lay outside the gene matches. The CDR3 contains 13 residues. Partial CDR3 DNA: TGTGCCAGCAGCCCGAGGGGGCCCGGGGAG. Amino acid sequence: CASSPRGPGE. The full CDR3 reads CASSPRGPGELFF.

This clone ranks as medium-sized in terms of frequency. Sequencing ends 3 residues short of the CDR3 end; the germline J gene provides the rest. The V and J genes are TRBV20-1 and TRBJ2-2; no clear D. The germline gives CDR1 DFQATT, CDR2 SNEGSKA (reference sequence). The CDR3 totals 13 residues. V was cut by 1 base and J by 0 bases, with 3 bases left in between. The covered CDR3 bases are TGCAGTGCTAGAGCATCGAACACCGGGGAG. It codes for CSARASNTGE. The entire CDR3 reads CSARASNTGELFF.

To note about this clone: The read ends 3 residues early relative to the CDR3; the germline J gene fills the gap. This chain uses TRBV2 with TRBJ1-2; D may be TRBD1 (6 bases). Germline CDR1 and CDR2: SNHLY and FYNNEI. V gave up 6 bases and J gave up 2 bases, with 13 bases separating them. CDR3 length: 14 residues. CDR3 sequence reads: CASREDSQNYGYTF. The DNA read from the CDR3 is TGTGCCAGCAGGGAGGACAGCCAAAACTATGGC. The full variable domain, in which reference TRBV2 and TRBJ1-2 provide the parts outside the CDR3, is EPEVTQTPSHQVTQMGQEVILRCVPISNHLYFYWYRQILGQKVEFLVSFYNNEISEKSEIFDDQFSVERPDGSNFTLKIRSTKLEDSAMYFCASREDSQNYGYTFGSGTRLTVV.

Turning to this clone: The read is 3 residues too short to cover the CDR3 end, so that end is filled in from the germline J gene. The V call is TRBV20-1, the J call TRBJ1-1; 9 bases are shared with TRBD1. The junction had 9 bases not matched to a gene; V was cut back by 6 bases and J by 1 base. The germline CDR1 and CDR2 sequences are DFQATT and SNEGSKA (reference sequence). The CDR3 has 15 amino acids. CDR3 DNA, as far as it was read: TGCAGTGCACTTGGACAGGGGCGAGGGAACACTGAA. Protein: CSALGQGRGNTE. In full, the CDR3 is CSALGQGRGNTEAFF.

Its frequency marks this clone as medium-sized. The CDR3 end lies 3 residues beyond the end of the read and is filled in from the germline J gene. This chain joins TRBV2 and TRBJ2-3; the D gene could be TRBD1 or TRBD2 (5 bases each). CDR3 length equals 14 residues. Germline loops: CDR1 SNHLY, CDR2 FYNNEI. The germline V and J ends were trimmed by 5 bases and 4 bases, with 13 bases remaining between them. The CDR3 loop reads CASSNTQGADTQYF. The DNA read from the CDR3 is TGTGCCAGCAGTAACACCCAGGGAGCAGATACG.

As for this clone: Read sequence stops 3 residues before the CDR3 end, and the germline J gene provides the missing end. This chain joins TRBV2 and TRBJ1-1, with 7 bases lining up with TRBD1. CDR1 and CDR2 (germline): SNHLY, FYNNEI. With V trimmed by 3 bases and J by 4 bases, 5 bases remained unmatched. CDR3 length: 14 residues. The CDR3 here is CASSDDRVRTEAFF. The sequenced CDR3 bases are TGTGCCAGCAGTGATGACAGGGTACGCACTGAA.

This clone is classed as medium-sized (0.01 to 0.1%) by frequency. From the germline J gene comes the end of the CDR3, since the read stops 3 residues before it. This rearrangement joins TRBV7-2 to TRBJ1-5; 11 bases are shared with TRBD1. Germline CDR1 SGHTA, CDR2 FQGNSA. This CDR3 is built from 15 residues. V was pared by 4 bases and J by 6 bases, with 5 bases of the junction left unmatched. The sequenced CDR3 bases are TGTGCCAGCAGCTATGGACAGGGGGCCATTCAGCCC. Its translation: CASSYGQGAIQP. The whole CDR3 sequence is CASSYGQGAIQPQHF.

According to its frequency, this clone is medium-sized. Coverage ceases 3 residues before the CDR3 finishes, and the germline J gene fills in the end. J is TRBJ1-5 and V is TRBV18; TRBD1 matches at 9 bases. The CDR3 sequence is 16 residues long. The V gene's germline CDR1 is KGHSH and CDR2 LQKENI. The J segment lost 4 bases and the V segment lost 3 bases, leaving 7 bases of the junction unmatched. The CDR3 region is CASSPLDRGSNQPQHF. CDR3 bases read: TGTGCCAGCTCACCCCTGGACAGGGGAAGTAATCAGCCC.

To note about this clone: The sequence runs out 3 residues before the end of the CDR3; the remainder is reconstructed from the germline J gene. The chain recombines TRBV12-3 or TRBV12-4 with TRBJ1-1; possible D gene TRBD1, 5 bases. The V and J ends lost 3 bases and 4 bases respectively, with 9 bases between them. The CDR3 length is 13 residues. The CDR3 protein is CASSFRVGTEAFF. CDR3 bases read: TGTGCCAGCAGTTTCAGGGTGGGCACTGAA.

This clone is labeled medium-sized based on frequency. The DNA ends 3 residues before the CDR3 does, and the rest of the CDR3 is filled in from the germline J gene. V gene TRBV5-1 combines with J gene TRBJ1-6; tentative D call: TRBD1 (6 bases). This CDR3 contains 12 residues. CDR1 and CDR2 (germline): SGHRS, YFSETQ. Trimming shortened V by 3 bases and J by 11 bases, and 9 bases separated the two germline ends. Incomplete CDR3 DNA: TGCGCCAGCAGCTCACAGGGCCCACCC. It yields the protein CASSSQGPP. The entire CDR3 sequence reads CASSSQGPPLHF.

By frequency, this clone registers medium-sized. The read halts 3 residues ahead of the CDR3 end, with the missing end drawn from the germline J gene. V and J are TRBV19 and TRBJ1-1, with TRBD1 as a possible D gene (5 bases). The V gene's germline CDR1 is LNHDA and CDR2 SQIVND (reference sequence). The CDR3 covers 13 residues. V was cut by 1 base and J by 3 bases, with 6 bases left in between. CDR3 in amino acids: CASSIAGDTEAFF. Incomplete CDR3 DNA: TGTGCCAGTAGTATAGCGGGGGACACTGAA. Full variable domain (remainder filled in from reference TRBV19 and TRBJ1-1): DGGITQSPKYLFRKEGQNVTLSCEQNLNHDAMYWYRQDPGQGLRLIYYSQIVNDFQKGDIAEGYSVSREKKESFPLTVTSAQKNPTAFYLCASSIAGDTEAFFGQGTRLTVV.

The CDR3 sequence: CASSLEGRGDYEQYF. The part of the CDR3 DNA that was read is TGTGCCAGCAGCTTAGAGGGCAGGGGGGACTACGAG. J is TRBJ2-7 and V is TRBV7-6; the D gene is possibly TRBD1 (7 bases). The CDR3 end is not reached by the read, which stops 3 residues before it; the germline J gene fills it in. Germline CDR1 reads SGHVS; CDR2 reads FNYEAQ. V lost 1 base, J lost 3 bases, and 13 bases lay in between. This CDR3 has 15 residues.

With regard to this clone: The CDR3 extends 3 residues past the end of the read, so its final part is completed from the germline J gene. This chain connects TRBV19 to TRBJ2-7, with D possibly TRBD1 on 6 matching bases. Germline CDR1 and CDR2: LNHDA and SQIVND (reference sequence). This CDR3 spans 11 amino acids. The ends were cut back, 3 bases at V and 6 bases at J, with 6 bases in the middle. Partial CDR3 DNA: TGTGCCAGTAGTATGGGGGCCGAG. This gives the protein CASSMGAE. The full CDR3 sequence reads CASSMGAEQYF.

Comments on this clone: The read ends 3 residues early relative to the CDR3; the germline J gene fills the gap. The chain joins TRBV12-3 or TRBV12-4 to TRBJ1-5; a possible D gene is TRBD1 (5 bases). This CDR3 is built from 15 residues. Trimming shortened V by 7 bases and J by 6 bases, and 19 bases separated the two germline ends. The CDR3 here is CASTKRGLGSQPQHF. The part of the CDR3 DNA that was read is TGTGCCAGCACCAAAAGGGGCCTAGGGAGTCAGCCC.

Frequency places this clone as medium-sized. One end of the junction is discordant with germline, which a read error may explain. The observed sequence ends 3 residues before the CDR3 terminus, with the missing tail filled in from the germline J gene. The J gene is TRBJ1-4, the V gene TRBV4-2, with TRBD1 as a possible D gene (5 bases). Germline loops: CDR1 LGHNA, CDR2 YNFKEQ. This CDR3 contains 15 residues. The CDR3 DNA, read in part, is TGCGCCAGCAGCCAAGATGGCCAGGGTAATGAAAAA. Its translation: CASSQDGQGNEK. The full CDR3 protein reads CASSQDGQGNEKLFF.

A note on this clone: The read falls 3 residues short of the CDR3 end, and the missing part is taken from the germline J gene. V usage is TRBV13 and J usage is TRBJ2-5; 8 nucleotides align to TRBD2. Per the germline V gene, CDR1 is PRHDT and CDR2 is FYEKMQ (reference sequence). Germline trimming cut 5 bases from V and 2 bases from J; bases unmatched to any gene: 1. There are 13 residues in the CDR3. CDR3 DNA (partial): TGTGCCAGCAGCCCGGGGGGGCAAGAGACC. Protein product: CASSPGGQET. From start to end, the CDR3 is CASSPGGQETQYF.

As concerns this clone: Germline is not matched at one junction end, which may reflect a read error. The read ends 3 residues early relative to the CDR3; the germline J gene fills the gap. V usage is TRBV4-2 and J usage is TRBJ1-1; TRBD1 is a possible D gene (5 bases). CDR3 length equals 15 residues. Germline-derived CDR1 and CDR2 are LGHNA and YNFKEQ. The DNA read from the CDR3 is TGCGCCAGCAGCCCCAAGACAGCCATGAACACTGAA. It encodes CASSPKTAMNTE. The entire CDR3 reads CASSPKTAMNTEAFF.

Turning to this clone: The read is 3 residues too short to cover the CDR3 end, so that end is filled in from the germline J gene. The V gene is TRBV5-1, the J gene TRBJ2-1; possible D gene TRBD1, 5 bases. V dropped 0 bases and J dropped 4 bases, with 11 bases sitting between them. CDR3 size: 15 residues. Germline V gene lookup returns CDR1 SGHRS and CDR2 YFSETQ. CDR3 in amino acids: CASSLEGNLYNEQFF. The sequenced part of the CDR3 DNA is TGCGCCAGCAGCTTGGAGGGGAACTTATACAATGAG.

A note on this clone: Coverage ceases 3 residues before the CDR3 finishes, and the germline J gene fills in the end. The genes are TRBV7-6 and TRBJ2-1; 11 positions match TRBD2. The CDR3 has 16 amino acids. Germline CDR1 is SGHVS and CDR2 is FNYEAQ. V shed 0 bases and J 6 bases; nucleotides not matched to a gene: 4. The CDR3 protein is CASSLASGGEGNEQFF. Partial CDR3 DNA: TGTGCCAGCAGCTTAGCTAGCGGGGGGGAAGGCAATGAG.

This clone is called medium-sized based on its frequency. The read ends 3 residues early relative to the CDR3; the germline J gene fills the gap. The rearrangement uses TRBV5-6 and TRBJ1-6, with 9 bases lining up with TRBD1. Germline V CDR1 and CDR2: SGHDT, YYEEEE. Losses at the gene ends were 5 bases for V and 8 bases for J; bases not matched to a gene: 5. CDR3 length: 14 residues. The CDR3 sequence is CASRIGDRDSPLHF. The part of the CDR3 DNA that was read is TGTGCCAGCAGGATAGGGGACAGGGATTCACCC.

This clone is classed as medium-sized by frequency. Sequencing ends 3 residues short of the CDR3 end; the germline J gene provides the rest. The chain links TRBV5-1 to TRBJ2-2; either TRBD1 or TRBD2 may fit D (5 bases each). V was clipped by 1 base and J by 5 bases, with 15 bases between them. CDR1 and CDR2 (germline): SGHRS, YFSETQ. The CDR3 length is 16 residues. CDR3 loop: CASSLLGQGETGELFF. The CDR3 DNA, read in part, is TGCGCCAGCAGCTTGCTCGGCCAGGGAGAAACCGGGGAG.

Notes on this clone: The read halts 3 residues ahead of the CDR3 end, with the missing end drawn from the germline J gene. The chain uses TRBV20-1 and TRBJ2-7; the D gene is possibly TRBD1 (6 bases). The CDR3 covers 12 residues. Per germline, CDR1 DFQATT and CDR2 SNEGSKA (reference sequence). CDR3 bases read: TGCAGCGCTTACAGGGACTCCTACGAG. Amino acid sequence: CSAYRDSYE. The full CDR3 protein is CSAYRDSYEQYF.

Its frequency marks this clone as medium-sized. The read ends 3 residues early relative to the CDR3; the germline J gene fills the gap. J is TRBJ2-3 and V is TRBV2, with 7 bases that match TRBD2. J gave up 1 base and V 5 bases, and 3 bases lay outside the gene matches. The germline V gene encodes CDR1 SNHLY and CDR2 FYNNEI. The length of the CDR3 is 14 residues. The sequenced part of the CDR3 DNA is TGTGCCAGCAGTCCCGCGGGGGGCACAGATACG. This translates into CASSPAGGTDT. The whole CDR3 reads CASSPAGGTDTQYF.

According to its frequency, this clone is medium-sized (0.01 to 0.1%). The CDR3 end is not reached by the read, which stops 3 residues before it; the germline J gene fills it in. The chain carries TRBV7-9 and TRBJ1-2; unclear D gene. CDR1 SEHNR and CDR2 FQNEAQ come from the germline V gene (reference sequence). V lost 5 bases to trimming and J lost 1 base, with 5 bases between them. The CDR3 totals 12 residues. The CDR3 loop reads CASSQNNYGYTF. The sequenced CDR3 bases are TGTGCCAGCAGCCAGAATAACTATGGC.

Points on this clone: Coverage ceases 3 residues before the CDR3 finishes, and the germline J gene fills in the end. The chain joins TRBV30 to TRBJ1-1; D is undetermined. V was cut by 0 bases and J by 3 bases, with 14 bases left in between. The CDR3 is made up of 15 amino acids. Per the germline V gene, CDR1 is GTSNPN and CDR2 is SVGIG (reference sequence). The CDR3 reads CAWSVHPNKDTEAFF. CDR3 DNA, as far as it was read: TGTGCCTGGAGTGTACACCCCAACAAGGACACTGAA.

By frequency, this clone is medium-sized. The read ends 3 residues early relative to the CDR3; the germline J gene fills the gap. The chain combines TRBV5-6 with TRBJ1-2; D is uncertain. The CDR3 extends over 12 amino acids. Germline V lookup: CDR1 SGHDT, CDR2 YYEEEE. The V end lost 2 bases, the J end lost 4 bases, and 6 bases lay between the germline ends. The CDR3 region is CASSFTPYGYTF. The sequenced CDR3 bases are TGTGCCAGCAGCTTTACACCCTATGGC.

This clone is called medium-sized based on its frequency. The missing CDR3 end, 3 residues past where the read stops, is filled in from the germline J gene. The chain uses TRBV7-2 and TRBJ1-2; a possible D gene is TRBD1 (5 bases). The V end lost 2 bases, the J end lost 4 bases, and 14 bases lay between the germline ends. The CDR3 has 15 residues. CDR1 SGHTA and CDR2 FQGNSA come from the germline V gene. Here the CDR3 reads CASSLLPGDLYGYTF. The sequenced CDR3 bases are TGTGCCAGCAGCTTACTACCGGGGGACCTCTATGGC.

Considering frequency, this clone is medium-sized. The CDR3 goes on 3 residues after the read ends, and that part is filled in from the germline J gene. V gene TRBV6-2 or TRBV6-3 combines with J gene TRBJ2-1, with D tentatively TRBD1 (5 bases). With 6 bases removed from V and 5 bases from J, the gap between germline ends came to 5 bases. The CDR3 runs to 11 residues. Germline loops: CDR1 MNHEY, CDR2 SVGEGT. The covered CDR3 bases are TGTGCCAGCAGGGACAACAATGAG. This gives the protein CASRDNNE. The whole CDR3 region reads CASRDNNEQFF.

A note on this clone: The junction departs from germline at one end; a sequencing error may be responsible. The read ends 3 residues before the CDR3 terminus; that terminus is restored from the germline J gene. This sequence joins TRBV11-2 and TRBJ2-7, with a possible D match to TRBD1 (6 bases). The CDR3 sequence is 13 residues long. Germline V gene sequence: CDR1 SGHAT, CDR2 FQNNGV. The CDR3 region is CAGSFTGSYEQYF. The CDR3 bases that were read are TGTGCCGGCAGCTTTACAGGGTCCTACGAG. Filled out from reference TRBV11-2 and TRBJ2-7, the complete variable domain reads EAGVAQSPRYKIIEKRQSVAFWCNPISGHATLYWYQQILGQGPKLLIQFQNNGVVDDSQLPKDRFSAERLKGVDSTLKIQPAKLEDSAVYLCAGSFTGSYEQYFGPGTRLTVT.